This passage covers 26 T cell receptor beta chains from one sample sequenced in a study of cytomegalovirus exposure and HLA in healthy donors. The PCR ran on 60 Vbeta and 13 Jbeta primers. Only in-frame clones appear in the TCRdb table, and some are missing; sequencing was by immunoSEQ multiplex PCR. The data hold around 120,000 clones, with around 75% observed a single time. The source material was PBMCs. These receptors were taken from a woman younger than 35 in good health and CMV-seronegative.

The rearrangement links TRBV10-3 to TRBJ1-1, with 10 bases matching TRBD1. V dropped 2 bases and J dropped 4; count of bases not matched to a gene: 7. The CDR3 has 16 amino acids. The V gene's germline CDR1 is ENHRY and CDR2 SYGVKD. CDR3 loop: CAISERQGAGRTEAFF. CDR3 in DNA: TGTGCCATCAGTGAGAGACAGGGGGCCGGGCGCACTGAAGCTTTCTTT.

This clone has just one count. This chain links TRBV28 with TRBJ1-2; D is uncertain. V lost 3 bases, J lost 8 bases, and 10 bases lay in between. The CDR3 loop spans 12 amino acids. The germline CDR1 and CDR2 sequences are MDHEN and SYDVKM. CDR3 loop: CASSFSWEGYTF. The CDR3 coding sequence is TGTGCCAGCAGTTTTTCCTGGGAGGGCTACACCTTC.

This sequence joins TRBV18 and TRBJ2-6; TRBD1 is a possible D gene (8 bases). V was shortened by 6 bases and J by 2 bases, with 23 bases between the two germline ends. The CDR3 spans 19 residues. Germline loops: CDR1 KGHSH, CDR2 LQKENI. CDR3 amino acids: CASSVTSGGQGAGANVLTF. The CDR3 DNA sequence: TGTGCCAGCTCGGTAACTTCGGGAGGACAGGGTGCTGGGGCCAACGTCCTGACTTTC.

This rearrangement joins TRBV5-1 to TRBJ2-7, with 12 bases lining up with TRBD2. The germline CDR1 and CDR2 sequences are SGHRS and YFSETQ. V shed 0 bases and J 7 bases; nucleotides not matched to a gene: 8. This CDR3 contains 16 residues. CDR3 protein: CASSLGVWTSGVEQYF. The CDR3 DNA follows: TGCGCCAGCAGCTTGGGGGTTTGGACTAGCGGGGTTGAGCAGTACTTC.

This CDR3 is CASSQMRTEDSGNTIYF. Here the CDR3 DNA reads TGTGCCAGCAGCCAAATGAGAACAGAAGATTCTGGAAACACCATATATTTT. V gene TRBV4-2 combines with J gene TRBJ1-3; no clear D gene. Germline V gene data show CDR1 as LGHNA and CDR2 as YNFKEQ. V was pared by 2 bases and J by 1 base, with 15 bases between. The CDR3 loop spans 17 amino acids.

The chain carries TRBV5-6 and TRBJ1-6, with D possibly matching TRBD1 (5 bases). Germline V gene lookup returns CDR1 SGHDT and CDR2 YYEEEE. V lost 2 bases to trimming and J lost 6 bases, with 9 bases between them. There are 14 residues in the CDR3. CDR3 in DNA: TGTGCCAGCAGCTTCGGACACTTTAATTCACCCCTCCACTTT. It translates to CASSFGHFNSPLHF.

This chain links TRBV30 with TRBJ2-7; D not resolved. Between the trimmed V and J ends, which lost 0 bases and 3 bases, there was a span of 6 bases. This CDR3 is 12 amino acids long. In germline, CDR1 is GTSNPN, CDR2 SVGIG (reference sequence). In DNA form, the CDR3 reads TGTGCCTGGAGTGTACGCGGCTACGAGCAGTACTTC. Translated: CAWSVRGYEQYF.

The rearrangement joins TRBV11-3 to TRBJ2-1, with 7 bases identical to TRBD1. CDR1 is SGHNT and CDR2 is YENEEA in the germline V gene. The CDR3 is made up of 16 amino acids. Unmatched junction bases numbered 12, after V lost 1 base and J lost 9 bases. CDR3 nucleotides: TGTGCCAGCAGCTTAGTTACGAGGGGGCGCTTCGGTGAGCAGTTCTTC. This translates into CASSLVTRGRFGEQFF. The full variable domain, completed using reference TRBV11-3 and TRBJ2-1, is EAGVVQSPRYKIIEKKQPVAFWCNPISGHNTLYWYLQNLGQGPELLIRYENEEAVDDSQLPKDRFSAERLKGVDSTLKIQPAELGDSAVYLCASSLVTRGRFGEQFFGPGTRLTVL.

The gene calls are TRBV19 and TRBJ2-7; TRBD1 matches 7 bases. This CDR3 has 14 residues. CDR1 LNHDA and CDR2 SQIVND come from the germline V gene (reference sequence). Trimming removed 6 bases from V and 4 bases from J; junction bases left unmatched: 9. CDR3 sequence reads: CASSLTGDLYEQYF. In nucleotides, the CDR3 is TGTGCCAGTAGCCTTACAGGGGACCTTTACGAGCAGTACTTC. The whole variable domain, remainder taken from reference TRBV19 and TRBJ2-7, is DGGITQSPKYLFRKEGQNVTLSCEQNLNHDAMYWYRQDPGQGLRLIYYSQIVNDFQKGDIAEGYSVSREKKESFPLTVTSAQKNPTAFYLCASSLTGDLYEQYFGPGTRLTVT.

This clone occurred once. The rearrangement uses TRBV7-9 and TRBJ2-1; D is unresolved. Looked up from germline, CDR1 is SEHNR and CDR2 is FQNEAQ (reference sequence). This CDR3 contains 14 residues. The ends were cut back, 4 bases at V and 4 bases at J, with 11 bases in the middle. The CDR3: CASSSRDTYNEQFF. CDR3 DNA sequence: TGTGCCAGCAGCTCCCGTGACACATACAATGAGCAGTTCTTC.

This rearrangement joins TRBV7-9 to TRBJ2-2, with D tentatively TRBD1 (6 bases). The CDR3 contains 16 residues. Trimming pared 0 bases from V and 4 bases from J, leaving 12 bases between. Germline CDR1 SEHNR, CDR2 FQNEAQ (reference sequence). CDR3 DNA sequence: TGTGCCAGCAGCTTAGCTTGGGCAGGGGCCACCGGGGAGCTGTTTTTT. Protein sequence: CASSLAWAGATGELFF.

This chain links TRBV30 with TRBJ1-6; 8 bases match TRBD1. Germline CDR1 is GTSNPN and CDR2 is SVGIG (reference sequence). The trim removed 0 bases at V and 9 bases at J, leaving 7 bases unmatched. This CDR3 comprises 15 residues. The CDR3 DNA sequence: TGTGCCTGGAGTGTTCCGGGACAGGCGGCTTCACCCCTCCACTTT. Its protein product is CAWSVPGQAASPLHF.

The CDR3 sequence is CASSQGQMNTEAFF. The CDR3 region has the DNA TGCGCCAGCAGTCAGGGGCAGATGAACACTGAAGCTTTCTTT. The chain links TRBV5-1 to TRBJ1-1; TRBD1 is a possible D gene (6 bases). Looked up from germline, CDR1 is SGHRS and CDR2 is YFSETQ. The length of the CDR3 is 14 residues. Trimming cost V 5 bases and J 0 bases, with 11 bases left between them.

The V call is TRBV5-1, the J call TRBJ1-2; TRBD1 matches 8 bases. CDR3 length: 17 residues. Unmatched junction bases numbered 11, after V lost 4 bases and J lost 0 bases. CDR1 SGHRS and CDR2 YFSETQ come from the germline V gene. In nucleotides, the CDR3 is TGCGCCAGCAGCACCGGGACAGGAGGTTCCGCTAACTATGGCTACACCTTC. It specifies CASSTGTGGSANYGYTF.

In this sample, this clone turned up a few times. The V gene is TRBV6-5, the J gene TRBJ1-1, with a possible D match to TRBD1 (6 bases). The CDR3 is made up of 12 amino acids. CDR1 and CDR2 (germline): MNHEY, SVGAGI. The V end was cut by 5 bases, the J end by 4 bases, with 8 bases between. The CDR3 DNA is TGTGCCAGCAGTACAGGGATCACTGAAGCTTTCTTT. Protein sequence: CASSTGITEAFF.

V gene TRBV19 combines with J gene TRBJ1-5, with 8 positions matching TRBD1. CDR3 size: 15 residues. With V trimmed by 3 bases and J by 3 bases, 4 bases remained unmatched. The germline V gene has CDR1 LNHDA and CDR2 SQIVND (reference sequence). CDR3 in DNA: TGTGCCAGTAGTATCGGACAGGGCTACAATCAGCCCCAGCATTTT. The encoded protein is CASSIGQGYNQPQHF.

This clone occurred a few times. The CDR3, as DNA: TGTGCCAGCAGTTTCGGACAGAAAGTTAACTATGGCTACACCTTC. Protein product: CASSFGQKVNYGYTF. V gene TRBV7-2 combines with J gene TRBJ1-2; possible D gene TRBD1, 6 bases. From germline, CDR1 is SGHTA and CDR2 FQGNSA. Trimming shortened V by 6 bases and J by 1 base, and 15 bases separated the two germline ends. This CDR3 region has 15 residues.

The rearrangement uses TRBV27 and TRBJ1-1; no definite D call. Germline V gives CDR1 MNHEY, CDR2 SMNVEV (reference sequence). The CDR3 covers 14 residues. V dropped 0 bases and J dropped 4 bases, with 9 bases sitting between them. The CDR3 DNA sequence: TGTGCCAGCAGTTTATCGACGGGGAGCACTGAAGCTTTCTTT. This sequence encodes CASSLSTGSTEAFF.

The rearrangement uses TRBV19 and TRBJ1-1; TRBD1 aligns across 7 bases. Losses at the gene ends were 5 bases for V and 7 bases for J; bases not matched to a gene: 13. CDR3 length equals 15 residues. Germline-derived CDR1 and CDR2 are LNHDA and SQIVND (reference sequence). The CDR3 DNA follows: TGTGCCAGTAGTTCCCCACGACAGGGACTGAGTGAAGCTTTCTTT. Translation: CASSSPRQGLSEAFF.

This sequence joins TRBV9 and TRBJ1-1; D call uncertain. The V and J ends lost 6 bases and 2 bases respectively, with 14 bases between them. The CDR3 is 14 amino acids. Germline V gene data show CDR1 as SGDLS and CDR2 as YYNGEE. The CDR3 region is CASTQGRVNTEAFF. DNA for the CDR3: TGTGCCAGCACCCAAGGTCGGGTCAACACTGAAGCTTTCTTT.

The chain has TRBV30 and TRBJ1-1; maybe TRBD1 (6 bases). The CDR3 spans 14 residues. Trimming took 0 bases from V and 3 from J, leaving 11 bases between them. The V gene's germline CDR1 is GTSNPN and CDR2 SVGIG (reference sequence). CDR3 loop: CAWSVGTKYTEAFF. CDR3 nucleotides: TGTGCCTGGAGTGTAGGGACAAAGTACACTGAAGCTTTCTTT.

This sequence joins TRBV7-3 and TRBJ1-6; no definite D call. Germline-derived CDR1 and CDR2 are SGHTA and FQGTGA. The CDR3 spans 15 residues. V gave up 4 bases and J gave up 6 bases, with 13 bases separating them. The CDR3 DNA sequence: TGTGCCAGCAGCTCCCGGGATTCAGCTAATTCACCCCTCCACTTT. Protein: CASSSRDSANSPLHF.

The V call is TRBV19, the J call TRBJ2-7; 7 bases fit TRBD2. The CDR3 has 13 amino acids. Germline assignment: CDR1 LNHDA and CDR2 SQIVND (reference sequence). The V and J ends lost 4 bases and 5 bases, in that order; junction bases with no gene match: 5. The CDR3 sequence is CASSTSGGDEQYF. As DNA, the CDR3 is TGTGCCAGTAGTACTAGCGGAGGTGACGAGCAGTACTTC.

This CDR3 reads CASSFIANYGYTF. The CDR3 coding sequence is TGTGCCAGCAGCTTTATAGCTAACTATGGCTACACCTTC. The chain links TRBV5-6 to TRBJ1-2; D is undetermined. Germline CDR1 and CDR2: SGHDT and YYEEEE. The CDR3 consists of 13 residues. The ends were cut back, 2 bases at V and 0 bases at J, with 5 bases in the middle.

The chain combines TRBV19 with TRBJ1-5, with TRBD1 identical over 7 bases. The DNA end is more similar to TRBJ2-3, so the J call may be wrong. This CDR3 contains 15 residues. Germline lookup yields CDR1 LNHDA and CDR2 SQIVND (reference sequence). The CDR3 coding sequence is TGTGCCAGTAGACCTAATATGGGGACAGTAAAGGCCCAGTATTTT. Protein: CASRPNMGTVKAQYF.

The CDR3 here is CASSEKRQGANRNTEAFF. As DNA, the CDR3 is TGTGCCAGCAGTGAAAAGAGACAGGGGGCGAATCGAAATACTGAAGCTTTCTTT. The chain has TRBV6-1 and TRBJ1-1; TRBD1 matches 10 bases. V gave up 2 bases and J gave up 5 bases; unmatched junction bases: 14. Germline-derived CDR1 and CDR2 are MNHNS and SASEGT. The CDR3 is 18 residues long.